This TCR beta chain was identified during a study of immune evolution from preneoplasia to lung adenocarcinoma. CDR1 and CDR2 from the germline V gene are WNHNN and SYGVQD (reference sequence). The length of the CDR3 is 13 residues. V shed 6 bases and J shed 2 bases, with 9 bases lying between them. Here immunoSEQ multiplex PCR was the method, and the copy in TCRdb shows in-frame clones only, minus some. Of roughly 9,000 clones in the sample, 77% were seen once. The V and J genes are TRBV10-1 and TRBJ2-3; D not resolved. Sequenced material: FFPE lung adenocarcinoma in situ tissue. This clonotype was obtained from a person between 60 and 80 years old with lung adenocarcinoma. This chain's CDR3 is CASRAGITDTQYF. CDR3 DNA sequence: TGCGCCAGCAGGGCCGGTATCACAGATACGCAGTATTTT.